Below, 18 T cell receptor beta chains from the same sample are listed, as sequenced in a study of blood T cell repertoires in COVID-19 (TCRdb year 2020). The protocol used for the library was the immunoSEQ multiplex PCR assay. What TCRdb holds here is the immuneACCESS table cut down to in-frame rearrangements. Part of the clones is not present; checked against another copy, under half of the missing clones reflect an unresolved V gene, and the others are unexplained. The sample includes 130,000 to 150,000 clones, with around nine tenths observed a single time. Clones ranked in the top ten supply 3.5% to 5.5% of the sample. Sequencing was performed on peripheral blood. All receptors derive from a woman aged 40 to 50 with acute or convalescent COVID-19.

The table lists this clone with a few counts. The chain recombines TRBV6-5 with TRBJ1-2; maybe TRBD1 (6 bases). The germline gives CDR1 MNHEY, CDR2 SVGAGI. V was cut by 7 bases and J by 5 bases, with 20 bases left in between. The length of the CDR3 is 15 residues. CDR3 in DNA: TGTGCCAGCAAGCCCCCTGGACAGCCCTTTTATGGCTACACCTTC. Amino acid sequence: CASKPPGQPFYGYTF.

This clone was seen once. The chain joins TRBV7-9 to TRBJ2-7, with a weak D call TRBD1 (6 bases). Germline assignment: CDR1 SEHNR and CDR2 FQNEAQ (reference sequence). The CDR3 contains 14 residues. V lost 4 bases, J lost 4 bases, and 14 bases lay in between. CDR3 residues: CASSSRDTRYEQYF. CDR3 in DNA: TGTGCCAGCAGCTCTCGGGACACTCGGTACGAGCAGTACTTC.

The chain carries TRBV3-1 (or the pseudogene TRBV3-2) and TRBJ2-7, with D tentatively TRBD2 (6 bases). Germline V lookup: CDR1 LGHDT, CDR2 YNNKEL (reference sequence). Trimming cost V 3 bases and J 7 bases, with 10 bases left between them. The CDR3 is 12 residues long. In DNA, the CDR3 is TGTGCCAGCAGCCATGGGGGGAGGGAGCAGTACTTC. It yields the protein CASSHGGREQYF.

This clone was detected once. The CDR3 region is CASSFRDNEKLFF. CDR3 DNA sequence: TGTGCCAGCAGCTTCCGGGACAACGAAAAACTGTTTTTT. V usage is TRBV7-6 and J usage is TRBJ1-4; possible D gene TRBD1, 6 bases. The CDR3 has 13 amino acids. Germline CDR1 SGHVS, CDR2 FNYEAQ. V shed 3 bases and J shed 8 bases, with 10 bases lying between them.

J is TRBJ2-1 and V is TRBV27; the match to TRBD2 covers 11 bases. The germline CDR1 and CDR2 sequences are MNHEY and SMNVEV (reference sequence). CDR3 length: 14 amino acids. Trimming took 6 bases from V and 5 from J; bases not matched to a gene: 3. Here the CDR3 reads CASSPTSGDNEQFF. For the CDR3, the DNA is TGTGCCAGCAGCCCGACTAGCGGGGACAATGAGCAGTTCTTC.

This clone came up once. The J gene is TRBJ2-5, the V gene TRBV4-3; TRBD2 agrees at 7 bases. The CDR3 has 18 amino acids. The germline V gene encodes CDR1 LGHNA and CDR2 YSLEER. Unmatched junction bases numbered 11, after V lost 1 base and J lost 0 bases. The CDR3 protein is CASSQGPVLAAYQETQYF. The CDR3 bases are TGCGCCAGCAGCCAAGGCCCAGTCCTAGCGGCGTACCAAGAGACCCAGTACTTC.

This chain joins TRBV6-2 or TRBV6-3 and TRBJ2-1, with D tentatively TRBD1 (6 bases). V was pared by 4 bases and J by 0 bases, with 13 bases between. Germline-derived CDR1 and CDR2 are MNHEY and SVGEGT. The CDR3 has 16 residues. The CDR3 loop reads CASSSLDSFSYNEQFF. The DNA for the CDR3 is TGTGCCAGCAGTTCCCTGGACAGCTTCTCCTACAATGAGCAGTTCTTC.

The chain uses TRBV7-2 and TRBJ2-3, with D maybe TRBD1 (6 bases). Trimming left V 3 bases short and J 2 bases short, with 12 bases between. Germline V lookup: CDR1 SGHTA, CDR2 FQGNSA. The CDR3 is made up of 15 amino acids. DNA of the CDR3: TGTGCCAGCAGCTTGACACAGGGCTACACAGATACGCAGTATTTT. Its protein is CASSLTQGYTDTQYF.

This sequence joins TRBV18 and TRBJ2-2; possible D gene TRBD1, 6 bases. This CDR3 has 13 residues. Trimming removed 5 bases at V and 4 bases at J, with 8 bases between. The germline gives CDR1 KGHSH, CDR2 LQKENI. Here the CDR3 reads CASSTTGTGELFF. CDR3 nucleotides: TGTGCCAGCTCAACGACAGGCACCGGGGAGCTGTTTTTT.

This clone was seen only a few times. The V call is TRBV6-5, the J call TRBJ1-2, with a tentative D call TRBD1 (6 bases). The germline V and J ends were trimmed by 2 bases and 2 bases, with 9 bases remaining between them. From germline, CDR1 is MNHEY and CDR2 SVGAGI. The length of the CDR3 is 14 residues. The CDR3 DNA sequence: TGTGCCAGCAGTTACGACAGGATGAACTATGGCTACACCTTC. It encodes CASSYDRMNYGYTF.

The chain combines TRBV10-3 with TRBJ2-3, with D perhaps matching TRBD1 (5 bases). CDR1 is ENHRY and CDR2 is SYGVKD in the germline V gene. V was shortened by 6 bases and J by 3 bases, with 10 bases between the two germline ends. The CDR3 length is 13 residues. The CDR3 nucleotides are TGTGCCATCAGGGACAAGAGGACAGATACGCAGTATTTT. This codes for CAIRDKRTDTQYF.

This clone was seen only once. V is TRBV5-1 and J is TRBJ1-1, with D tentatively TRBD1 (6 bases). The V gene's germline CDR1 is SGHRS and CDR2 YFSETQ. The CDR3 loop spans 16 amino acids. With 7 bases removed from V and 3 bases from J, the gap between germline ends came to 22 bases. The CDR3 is CASHESDRGTYTEAFF. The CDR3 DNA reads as TGCGCCAGCCACGAATCGGACAGAGGAACTTACACTGAAGCTTTCTTT.

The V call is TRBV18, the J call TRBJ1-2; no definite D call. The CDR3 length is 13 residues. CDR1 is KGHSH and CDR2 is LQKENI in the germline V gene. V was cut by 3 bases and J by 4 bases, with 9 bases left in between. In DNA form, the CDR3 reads TGTGCCAGCTCACCGGAGGAATTCTATGGCTACACCTTC. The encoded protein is CASSPEEFYGYTF.

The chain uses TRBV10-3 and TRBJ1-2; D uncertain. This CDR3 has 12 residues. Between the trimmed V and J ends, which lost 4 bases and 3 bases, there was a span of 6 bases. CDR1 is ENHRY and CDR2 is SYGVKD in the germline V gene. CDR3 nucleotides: TGTGCCATCAGTGGAAGAGACTATGGCTACACCTTC. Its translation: CAISGRDYGYTF.

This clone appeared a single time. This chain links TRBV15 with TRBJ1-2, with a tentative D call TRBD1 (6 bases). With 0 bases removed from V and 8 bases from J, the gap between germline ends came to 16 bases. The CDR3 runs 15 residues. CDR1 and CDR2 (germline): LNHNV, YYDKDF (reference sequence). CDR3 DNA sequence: TGTGCCACCAGCAGAGATAAGATGGGGGCGCGCGGCTACACCTTC. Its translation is CATSRDKMGARGYTF.

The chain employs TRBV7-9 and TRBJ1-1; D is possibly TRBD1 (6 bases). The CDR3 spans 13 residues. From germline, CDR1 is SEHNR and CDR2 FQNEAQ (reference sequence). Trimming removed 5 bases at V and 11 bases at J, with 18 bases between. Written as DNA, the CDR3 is TGTGCCAGCAGCCCCCGCGGGGGTAGGGGGGCTTTCTTT. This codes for CASSPRGGRGAFF. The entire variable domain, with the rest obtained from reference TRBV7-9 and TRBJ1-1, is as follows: DTGVSQNPRHKITKRGQNVTFRCDPISEHNRLYWYRQTLGQGPEFLTYFQNEAQLEKSRLLSDRFSAERPKGSFSTLEIQRTEQGDSAMYLCASSPRGGRGAFFGQGTRLTVV.

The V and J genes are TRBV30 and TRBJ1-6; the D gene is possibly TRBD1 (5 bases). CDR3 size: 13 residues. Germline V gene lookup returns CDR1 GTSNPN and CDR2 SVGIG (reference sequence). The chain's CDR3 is CAGVGEGNSPLHF. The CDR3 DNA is TGTGCTGGAGTAGGGGAGGGGAATTCACCCCTCCACTTT.

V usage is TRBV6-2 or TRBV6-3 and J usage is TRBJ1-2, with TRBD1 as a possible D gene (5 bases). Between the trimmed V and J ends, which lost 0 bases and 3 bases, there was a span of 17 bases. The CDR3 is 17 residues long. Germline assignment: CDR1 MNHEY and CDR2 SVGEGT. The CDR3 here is CASSYSGGTEDHYGYTF. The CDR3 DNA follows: TGTGCCAGCAGTTACTCGGGGGGGACGGAGGACCACTATGGCTACACCTTC.